This TCR beta chain was captured by sequencing in a study of cytomegalovirus exposure and HLA in healthy donors. Study results and limitations: What TCR beta sequences reportedly achieved was accurate prediction of HLA-A and HLA-B alleles in most subjects. A link between a missense DCLRE1C variant and TCR beta V- and J-gene trimming emerged from a later analysis.

As for this clone: As yet, its antigen is unknown.

PCR was performed using 60 Vbeta and 13 Jbeta primers. Data came from immunoSEQ multiplex PCR; TCRdb stores just in-frame clones and leaves some out. The sample includes 150,000 to 200,000 clones, approximately 80% of them seen just once. This TCR was sampled from a woman aged 25 to 39 in good health and CMV-seropositive. Sequencing was performed on PBMCs.

CDR3 sequence reads: CASSLFNEQYF. The DNA for the CDR3 is TGTGCCAGCAGTTTATTTAACGAGCAGTACTTC. The gene calls are TRBV28 and TRBJ2-7; D call uncertain. This CDR3 is built from 11 residues. V was shortened by 1 base and J by 5 bases, with 3 bases between the two germline ends. Germline V gene data show CDR1 as MDHEN and CDR2 as SYDVKM.